This is a list of T cell receptor beta chains from one sample in a study of T cells in Graves' hyperthyroidism and ophthalmopathy. TCRdb reanalysed the multiplex PCR reads using MiXCR and keeps one entry per CDR3 protein. The table shows 200,000 to 300,000 distinct CDR3 sequences, with less than 20% occurring only once. The sample taken for sequencing was blood. These receptors all stem from a young woman with Graves' ophthalmopathy. CDR3s include the opening cysteine and the closing phenylalanine or tryptophan. The order of the fields is CDR3 length, clone size, V gene, J gene, D gene, CDR3 DNA, CDR3 protein. The D gene is left open where the match is weak. Expanded clones get a size class; other rows say once, few or many, or leave the size out.

cdr3_length: 12; clone_size: many; v_call: TRBV6-1; j_call: TRBJ1-2; d_call: .; cdr3_nt: TGTGCCAGCAACGGACAGCACTATGGCTACACCTTC; cdr3_aa: CASNGQHYGYTF
cdr3_length: 15; clone_size: .; v_call: TRBV5-6; j_call: TRBJ2-7; d_call: TRBD1; cdr3_nt: TGTGCCAGCAGCTTCTACAGGGGGAGATCAGGGGAGCAGTACTTC; cdr3_aa: CASSFYRGRSGEQYF
cdr3_length: 18; clone_size: .; v_call: TRBV5-8; j_call: TRBJ2-3; d_call: TRBD2; cdr3_nt: TGTGCCAGCAGCTTGACTAGCGGGGGGCTTCCCACCACAGATACGCAGTATTTT; cdr3_aa: CASSLTSGGLPTTDTQYF
cdr3_length: 14; clone_size: many; v_call: TRBV7-8; j_call: TRBJ2-7; d_call: TRBD1; cdr3_nt: TGTGCCAGCAGCTTTTTGCAGGGGGATCACGAGCAGTACTTC; cdr3_aa: CASSFLQGDHEQYF
cdr3_length: 15; clone_size: many; v_call: TRBV7-8; j_call: TRBJ2-7; d_call: TRBD2; cdr3_nt: TGTGCCAGCAGCTTAGCCCAGCGGGAGTGGGACGAGCAGTACTTC; cdr3_aa: CASSLAQREWDEQYF
cdr3_length: 14; clone_size: many; v_call: TRBV9; j_call: TRBJ1-5; d_call: .; cdr3_nt: TGTGCCAGCAGCGTAGGGGATAGCAATCAGCCCCAGCATTTT; cdr3_aa: CASSVGDSNQPQHF
cdr3_length: 14; clone_size: many; v_call: TRBV12-5; j_call: TRBJ2-5; d_call: .; cdr3_nt: TGTGCTAGTGCCCCAGGGACGGTTCAAGAGACCCAGTACTTC; cdr3_aa: CASAPGTVQETQYF
cdr3_length: 11; clone_size: many; v_call: TRBV29-1; j_call: TRBJ1-4; d_call: .; cdr3_nt: TGCAGCGTCAAACAGGGTGAAAAACTGTTTTTT; cdr3_aa: CSVKQGEKLFF
cdr3_length: 17; clone_size: .; v_call: TRBV4-3; j_call: TRBJ2-1; d_call: TRBD2; cdr3_nt: TGCGCCAGCAGCCAAGATACCGGTAGCGGGAGCGGCAATGAGCAGTTCTTC; cdr3_aa: CASSQDTGSGSGNEQFF
cdr3_length: 13; clone_size: many; v_call: TRBV6-2/TRBV6-3; j_call: TRBJ2-1; d_call: TRBD2; cdr3_nt: TGTGCCAGCAGTTACACGGGAGGGACAGAGCAGTTCTTC; cdr3_aa: CASSYTGGTEQFF
cdr3_length: 14; clone_size: many; v_call: TRBV2; j_call: TRBJ2-7; d_call: .; cdr3_nt: TGTGCCAGCAGTGAAGTCCTCTCCTACTACGAGCAGTACTTC; cdr3_aa: CASSEVLSYYEQYF
cdr3_length: 16; clone_size: many; v_call: TRBV20-1; j_call: TRBJ2-1; d_call: TRBD1; cdr3_nt: TGCAGTGCTAGAGATCTGTCGGGACAGGGGCATCGGGAGCAGTTCTTC; cdr3_aa: CSARDLSGQGHREQFF
cdr3_length: 14; clone_size: many; v_call: TRBV6-1; j_call: TRBJ1-1; d_call: .; cdr3_nt: TGTGCCAGCAGTTATGCGGAGAGTGGAACTGAAGCTTTCTTT; cdr3_aa: CASSYAESGTEAFF
cdr3_length: 15; clone_size: many; v_call: TRBV20-1; j_call: TRBJ1-4; d_call: .; cdr3_nt: TGCAGTGCTAGAGATCCGAGGGCAACTAATGAAAAACTGTTTTTT; cdr3_aa: CSARDPRATNEKLFF
cdr3_length: 15; clone_size: many; v_call: TRBV3-1; j_call: TRBJ2-2; d_call: .; cdr3_nt: TGTGCCAGCAGCCTGCGACTAGAGTCGGCCGGGGAGCTGTTTTTT; cdr3_aa: CASSLRLESAGELFF
cdr3_length: 15; clone_size: few; v_call: TRBV19; j_call: TRBJ1-5; d_call: .; cdr3_nt: TGTGCCAGTAGTATACCCCTTGGCAGCAATCAGCCCCAGCATTTT; cdr3_aa: CASSIPLGSNQPQHF
cdr3_length: 14; clone_size: many; v_call: TRBV7-2; j_call: TRBJ2-3; d_call: TRBD2; cdr3_nt: TGTGCCAGCAGCTTCAAGCGGGAGATAGATACGCAGTATTTT; cdr3_aa: CASSFKREIDTQYF
cdr3_length: 11; clone_size: many; v_call: TRBV3-1; j_call: TRBJ2-7; d_call: .; cdr3_nt: TGTGCCACTGCGCAAGCGGGCGAGCAGTACTTC; cdr3_aa: CATAQAGEQYF
cdr3_length: 15; clone_size: many; v_call: TRBV7-9; j_call: TRBJ2-5; d_call: .; cdr3_nt: TGTGCCAGCAGCTTGAGTAGGCTGTTACAAGAGACCCAGTACTTC; cdr3_aa: CASSLSRLLQETQYF
cdr3_length: 12; clone_size: many; v_call: TRBV6-1; j_call: TRBJ1-1; d_call: .; cdr3_nt: TGTGCCAGCTCCTTGGGGTTCACTGAAGCTTTCTTT; cdr3_aa: CASSLGFTEAFF
cdr3_length: 15; clone_size: many; v_call: TRBV7-3; j_call: TRBJ2-1; d_call: TRBD2; cdr3_nt: TGTGCCAGCAGCCCCGGACTAGCGGGAGGGGATGAGCAGTTCTTC; cdr3_aa: CASSPGLAGGDEQFF
cdr3_length: 11; clone_size: many; v_call: TRBV2; j_call: TRBJ1-2; d_call: .; cdr3_nt: TGTGCCAGCAGTGAGACTTATGGCTACACCTTC; cdr3_aa: CASSETYGYTF
cdr3_length: 13; clone_size: many; v_call: TRBV28; j_call: TRBJ1-5; d_call: .; cdr3_nt: TGTGCCAGCAGTTTGGGGAGCAGGCAGCCCCAGCATTTT; cdr3_aa: CASSLGSRQPQHF
cdr3_length: 15; clone_size: many; v_call: TRBV30; j_call: TRBJ2-6; d_call: TRBD1; cdr3_nt: TGTGCCTGGAGTGCAGGGGGTCTTGGGGCCAACGTCCTGACTTTC; cdr3_aa: CAWSAGGLGANVLTF
cdr3_length: 18; clone_size: once; v_call: TRBV5-8; j_call: TRBJ2-6; d_call: TRBD1; cdr3_nt: TGTGCCACAAACTCCGGGACAGGGGGCGACTCTGGGGCCAACGTCCTGACTTTC; cdr3_aa: CATNSGTGGDSGANVLTF
cdr3_length: 13; clone_size: many; v_call: TRBV2; j_call: TRBJ2-1; d_call: TRBD2; cdr3_nt: TGTGCCAGCAGTGTGACTAGCGGGATCGGGCAGTTCTTC; cdr3_aa: CASSVTSGIGQFF
cdr3_length: 13; clone_size: many; v_call: TRBV20-1; j_call: TRBJ2-3; d_call: .; cdr3_nt: TGCAGTGCTAGCGGGGACATCACAGATACGCAGTATTTT; cdr3_aa: CSASGDITDTQYF
cdr3_length: 16; clone_size: many; v_call: TRBV12-5; j_call: TRBJ1-1; d_call: .; cdr3_nt: TGTGCTAGTGGTCGAATCCAGGGTAACGGGAACACTGAAGCTTTCTTT; cdr3_aa: CASGRIQGNGNTEAFF
cdr3_length: 15; clone_size: .; v_call: TRBV5-1; j_call: TRBJ1-1; d_call: .; cdr3_nt: TGCGCCAGCAGCTTCGGGCAGGGTGGGAACACTGAAGCTTCCTTT; cdr3_aa: CASSFGQGGNTEASF
cdr3_length: 15; clone_size: few; v_call: TRBV19; j_call: TRBJ2-3; d_call: TRBD2; cdr3_nt: TGTGCCAGTAGTAAAGCGGGAGAAACCACAGATACGCAGTATTTT; cdr3_aa: CASSKAGETTDTQYF
cdr3_length: 16; clone_size: .; v_call: TRBV11-3; j_call: TRBJ2-1; d_call: TRBD2; cdr3_nt: TGTGCCAGCAGCTTACTACGACTAGCGTCATACAATGAGCAGTTCTTC; cdr3_aa: CASSLLRLASYNEQFF
cdr3_length: 16; clone_size: many; v_call: TRBV20-1; j_call: TRBJ2-1; d_call: .; cdr3_nt: TGCAGTGCTAGAGATCTGACCATACGAAATTACAATGAGCAGTTCTTC; cdr3_aa: CSARDLTIRNYNEQFF
cdr3_length: 16; clone_size: many; v_call: TRBV30; j_call: TRBJ2-5; d_call: .; cdr3_nt: TGTGCCTGGAGTGTACTAAGCCATTCTAGAAAAGAGACCCAGTACTTC; cdr3_aa: CAWSVLSHSRKETQYF
cdr3_length: 17; clone_size: .; v_call: TRBV19; j_call: TRBJ1-2; d_call: TRBD1; cdr3_nt: TGTGCCAGTAGTACAGGAGGGACAGGCCGAACTCCCTATGGCTACACCTTC; cdr3_aa: CASSTGGTGRTPYGYTF
cdr3_length: 14; clone_size: many; v_call: TRBV7-9; j_call: TRBJ1-4; d_call: .; cdr3_nt: TGTGCCAGCAGCGCGGGTCGGGGGGGCGAAAAACTGTTTTTT; cdr3_aa: CASSAGRGGEKLFF
cdr3_length: 16; clone_size: many; v_call: TRBV29-1; j_call: TRBJ2-1; d_call: TRBD1; cdr3_nt: TGCAGCGTCACGGACAGGGGGCGCGTTTCGTACAATGAGCAGTTCTTC; cdr3_aa: CSVTDRGRVSYNEQFF
cdr3_length: 15; clone_size: many; v_call: TRBV9; j_call: TRBJ1-6; d_call: .; cdr3_nt: TGTGCCAGCAGCGTAAATACGGGGGCAGGGTCACCCCTCCACTTT; cdr3_aa: CASSVNTGAGSPLHF
cdr3_length: 16; clone_size: many; v_call: TRBV2; j_call: TRBJ1-5; d_call: .; cdr3_nt: TGTGCCAGCAGTGAAGCCGGACAGCTAAGCAATCAGCCCCAGCATTTT; cdr3_aa: CASSEAGQLSNQPQHF
cdr3_length: 10; clone_size: many; v_call: TRBV29-1; j_call: TRBJ1-1; d_call: .; cdr3_nt: TGCAGCGGACATGACACTGAAGCTTTCTTT; cdr3_aa: CSGHDTEAFF
cdr3_length: 12; clone_size: many; v_call: TRBV20-1; j_call: TRBJ1-5; d_call: .; cdr3_nt: TGCAGTGTTGGGAGCTCCTACCAGCCCCAGCATTTT; cdr3_aa: CSVGSSYQPQHF
cdr3_length: 12; clone_size: many; v_call: TRBV28; j_call: TRBJ1-2; d_call: TRBD1; cdr3_nt: TGTGCCAGCAGTTTACGGACAGGGTTGGACACCTTC; cdr3_aa: CASSLRTGLDTF
cdr3_length: 16; clone_size: many; v_call: TRBV7-3; j_call: TRBJ2-2; d_call: .; cdr3_nt: TGTGCCAGCAGCTTAATTGGGGGCAGGAACGGCGGGGAGCTGTTTTTT; cdr3_aa: CASSLIGGRNGGELFF
cdr3_length: 16; clone_size: .; v_call: TRBV5-1; j_call: TRBJ2-2; d_call: TRBD1; cdr3_nt: TGCGCCAGCAGCCCGGGGCAGGGGGTCCGCACCGGGGAGCTGTTTTTT; cdr3_aa: CASSPGQGVRTGELFF
cdr3_length: 19; clone_size: once; v_call: TRBV5-1; j_call: TRBJ1-5; d_call: .; cdr3_nt: TGCGCCAGCACCTTAGGGGGGCGGACCCACAGGGAATTGCATCAGCCCCAGCATTTT; cdr3_aa: CASTLGGRTHRELHQPQHF
cdr3_length: 16; clone_size: many; v_call: TRBV18; j_call: TRBJ2-5; d_call: TRBD2; cdr3_nt: TGTGCCAGCTCACCAAGATCAGCGGGGCGCGAAGAGACCCAGTACTTC; cdr3_aa: CASSPRSAGREETQYF
cdr3_length: 14; clone_size: many; v_call: TRBV3-1; j_call: TRBJ1-1; d_call: .; cdr3_nt: TGTGCCAGCAGCCAGGGCAGGACCTACACTGAAGCTTTCTTT; cdr3_aa: CASSQGRTYTEAFF
cdr3_length: 17; clone_size: .; v_call: TRBV19; j_call: TRBJ2-3; d_call: TRBD2; cdr3_nt: TGTGCCAGTAGTATAGAAGGGACTAGCGGGATCACAGATACGCAGTATTTT; cdr3_aa: CASSIEGTSGITDTQYF
cdr3_length: 17; clone_size: many; v_call: TRBV30; j_call: TRBJ2-5; d_call: TRBD2; cdr3_nt: TGTGCCTGGAGTGTAGGCTTGGTAGCGGGGGGGGAGGAGACCCAGTACTTC; cdr3_aa: CAWSVGLVAGGEETQYF